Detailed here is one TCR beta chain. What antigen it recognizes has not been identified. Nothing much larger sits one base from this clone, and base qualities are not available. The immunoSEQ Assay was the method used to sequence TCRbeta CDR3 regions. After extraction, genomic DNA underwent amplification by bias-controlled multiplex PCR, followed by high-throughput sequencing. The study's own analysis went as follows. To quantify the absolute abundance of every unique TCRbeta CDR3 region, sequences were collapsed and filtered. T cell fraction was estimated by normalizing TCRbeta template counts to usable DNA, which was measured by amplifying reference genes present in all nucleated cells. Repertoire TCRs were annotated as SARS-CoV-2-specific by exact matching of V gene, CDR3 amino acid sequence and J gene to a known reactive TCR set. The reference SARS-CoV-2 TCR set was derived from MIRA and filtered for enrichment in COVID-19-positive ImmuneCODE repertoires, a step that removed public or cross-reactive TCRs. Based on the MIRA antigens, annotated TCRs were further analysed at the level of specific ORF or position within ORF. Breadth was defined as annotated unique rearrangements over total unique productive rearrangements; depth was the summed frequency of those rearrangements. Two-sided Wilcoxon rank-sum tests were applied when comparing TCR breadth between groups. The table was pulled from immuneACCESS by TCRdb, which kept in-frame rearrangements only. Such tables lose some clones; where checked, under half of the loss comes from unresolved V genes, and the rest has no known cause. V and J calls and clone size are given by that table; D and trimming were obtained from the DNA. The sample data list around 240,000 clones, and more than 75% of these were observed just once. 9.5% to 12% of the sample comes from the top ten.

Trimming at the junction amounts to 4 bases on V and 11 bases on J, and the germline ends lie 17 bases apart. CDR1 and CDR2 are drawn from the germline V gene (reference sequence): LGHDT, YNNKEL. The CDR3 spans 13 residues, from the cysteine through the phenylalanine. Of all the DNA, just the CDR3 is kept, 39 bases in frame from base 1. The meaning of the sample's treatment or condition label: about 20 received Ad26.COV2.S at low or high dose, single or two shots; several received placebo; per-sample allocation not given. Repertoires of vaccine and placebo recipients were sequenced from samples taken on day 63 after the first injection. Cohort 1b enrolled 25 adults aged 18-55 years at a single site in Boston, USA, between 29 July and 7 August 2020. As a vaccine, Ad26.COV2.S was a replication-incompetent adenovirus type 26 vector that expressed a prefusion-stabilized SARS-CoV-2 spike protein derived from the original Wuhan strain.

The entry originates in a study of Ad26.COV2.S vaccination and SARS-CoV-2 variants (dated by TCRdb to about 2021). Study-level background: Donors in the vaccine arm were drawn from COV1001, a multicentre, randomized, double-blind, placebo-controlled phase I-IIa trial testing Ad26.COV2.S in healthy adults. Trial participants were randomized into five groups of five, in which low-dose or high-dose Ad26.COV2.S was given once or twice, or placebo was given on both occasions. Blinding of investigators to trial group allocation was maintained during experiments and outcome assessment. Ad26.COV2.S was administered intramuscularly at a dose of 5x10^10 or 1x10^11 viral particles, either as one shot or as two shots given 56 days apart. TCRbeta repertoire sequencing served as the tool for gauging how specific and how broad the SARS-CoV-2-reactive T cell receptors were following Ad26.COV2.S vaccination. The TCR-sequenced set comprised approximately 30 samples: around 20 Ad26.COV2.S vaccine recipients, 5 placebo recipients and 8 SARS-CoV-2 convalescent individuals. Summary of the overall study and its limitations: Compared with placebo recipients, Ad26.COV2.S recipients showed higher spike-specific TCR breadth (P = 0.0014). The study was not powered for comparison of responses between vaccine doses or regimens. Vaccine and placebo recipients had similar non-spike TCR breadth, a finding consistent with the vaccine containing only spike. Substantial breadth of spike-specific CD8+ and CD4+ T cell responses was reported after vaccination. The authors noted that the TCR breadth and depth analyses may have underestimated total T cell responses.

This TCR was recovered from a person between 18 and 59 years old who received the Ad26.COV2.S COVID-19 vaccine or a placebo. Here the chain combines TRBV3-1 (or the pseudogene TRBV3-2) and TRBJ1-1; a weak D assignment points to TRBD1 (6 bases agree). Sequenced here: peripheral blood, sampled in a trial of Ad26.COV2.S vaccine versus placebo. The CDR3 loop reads CASSPRGAFGAFF. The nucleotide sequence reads TGTGCCAGCAGCCCCCGGGGGGCGTTCGGCGCTTTCTTT.